The 23 T cell receptor beta chains listed next were all sequenced from one sample in a study of read filtering for tumor transcriptome and immune sequencing (dated by TCRdb to the early 2020s). The sample was run on an Illumina HiSeq 4000. TCR libraries were built from roughly 440 ng RNA with the Immunoverse kit, using molecular barcoded adaptors covering alpha/delta and beta/gamma chains. The raw public reads went through TCRdb reprocessing: fastp at Q25, MiXCR clone calling, in-frame beta chains kept. Entries that share a CDR3 protein sequence are merged under the most common genes and DNA. The sample includes fewer than 100,000 distinct CDR3 sequences, with about 12% observed a single time. The top ten clones comprise 14% to 15% of the sample. Specimen: a population of CD138-negative cells sorted from bone marrow. Taken with the paper, the label for cell subset or site translates to: bone marrow mononuclear cells depleted of CD138+ plasma/myeloma cells by negative magnetic selection. These receptors were taken from a donor aged 40 or older with multiple myeloma.

This clonotype was detected many times. The chain joins TRBV2 to TRBJ2-4, with 7 nucleotides matching TRBD2. Germline CDR1 SNHLY, CDR2 FYNNEI. Unmatched junction bases numbered 6, after V lost 3 bases and J lost 4 bases. The CDR3 totals 15 residues. Here the CDR3 reads CASSDRLADKNIQYF. In DNA form, the CDR3 reads TGTGCCAGCAGTGACCGGCTAGCGGATAAAAACATTCAGTACTTC. Drawing the rest from reference TRBV2 and TRBJ2-4, the complete variable domain is EPEVTQTPSHQVTQMGQEVILRCVPISNHLYFYWYRQILGQKVEFLVSFYNNEISEKSEIFDDQFSVERPDGSNFTLKIRSTKLEDSAMYFCASSDRLADKNIQYFGAGTRLSVL.

In this sample, this clonotype turned up many times. The chain couples TRBV25-1 to TRBJ2-5, with 8 bases that match TRBD2. CDR3 length equals 15 residues. The V gene's germline CDR1 is MGHDK and CDR2 SYGVNS. With 6 bases clipped from V and 10 bases from J, the junction kept 16 bases outside the gene matches. CDR3 amino acids: CASSSPGLGELSQYF. In DNA, the CDR3 is TGTGCCAGCAGCTCTCCGGGACTAGGAGAACTGAGCCAGTACTTC.

Ten or more counts support this clonotype. DNA of the CDR3: TGTGCCAGCAGCGCCCAGGGGGCGGGAAGGGGCACAGATACGCAGTATTTT. The encoded protein is CASSAQGAGRGTDTQYF. The chain carries TRBV2 and TRBJ2-3; TRBD1 aligns across 8 bases. This CDR3 spans 17 amino acids. Germline V gives CDR1 SNHLY, CDR2 FYNNEI. The ends lost 6 bases at V and 1 base at J; junction bases unmatched: 12.

The table lists this clonotype with many counts. The chain carries TRBV14 and TRBJ1-1; D gene ambiguous. The CDR3 covers 12 residues. Trimming took 5 bases from V and 1 from J, leaving 5 bases between them. CDR1 is SGHDN and CDR2 is FVKESK in the germline V gene. This chain's CDR3 is CASSRTNTEAFF. The CDR3 nucleotides read TGTGCCAGCAGCAGAACGAACACTGAAGCTTTCTTT.

By share, this clonotype ranks as hyperexpanded. V usage is TRBV12-3 or TRBV12-4 and J usage is TRBJ2-1, with 16 bases matching TRBD2. This CDR3 comprises 18 residues. V shed 7 bases, J shed 5 bases, and the junction held 11 bases outside the gene matches. In DNA form, the CDR3 reads TGTGCCAGCACTCCCCCGGGACTAGCGGGAGGGCAAGACAATGAGCAGTTCTTC. This translates into CASTPPGLAGGQDNEQFF.

Many counts were recorded for this clonotype. This sequence joins TRBV7-6 and TRBJ2-1; 8 nucleotides align to TRBD2. Germline V gene lookup returns CDR1 SGHVS and CDR2 FNYEAQ. V lost 1 base and J lost 6; bases outside the gene matches: 2. The CDR3 is 14 amino acids. Written as DNA, the CDR3 is TGTGCCAGCAGCTTAGTGCTAGCGGGCAATGAGCAGTTCTTC. Encoded protein: CASSLVLAGNEQFF.

Details on this clonotype: This may stem from a read error, because a much larger clone lies one nucleotide away. The gene calls are TRBV5-1 and TRBJ2-4; a possible D gene is TRBD1 (7 bases). The germline CDR1 and CDR2 sequences are SGHRS and YFSETQ. This CDR3 has 14 amino acids. CDR3 bases: TGCGCCGGCAGCCCTATAGACAGGGAGGACATTCAGTACTTC. Translated: CAGSPIDREDIQYF.

This clonotype has only a few counts. The rearrangement uses TRBV4-1 and TRBJ1-2, with TRBD1 matching over 10 bases. CDR3 length equals 16 residues. From germline, CDR1 is MGHRA and CDR2 YSYEKL. Trimming took 0 bases from V and 4 from J; bases not matched to a gene: 5. In DNA, the CDR3 is TGCGCCAGCAGCCAAGAAGAGACAGGGGGCTTCTATGGCTACACCTTC. It yields the protein CASSQEETGGFYGYTF.

This clonotype was seen at least ten times. This chain uses TRBV7-8 with TRBJ2-5; D gene unclear. Trimming shortened V by 3 bases and J by 3 bases, and 11 bases separated the two germline ends. This CDR3 spans 14 amino acids. The V gene's germline CDR1 is SGHVS and CDR2 FQNEAQ. CDR3 in amino acids: CASSFHLGKETQYF. DNA for the CDR3: TGTGCCAGCAGCTTTCATTTGGGGAAAGAGACCCAGTACTTC.

This clonotype was picked up many times. The chain is built from TRBV20-1 and TRBJ2-1; the match to TRBD2 covers 8 bases. Looked up from germline, CDR1 is DFQATT and CDR2 is SNEGSKA (reference sequence). The CDR3 totals 17 residues. Losses at the gene ends were 3 bases for V and 0 bases for J; bases not matched to a gene: 10. The CDR3 reads CSARGLAGTVSYNEQFF. The CDR3 nucleotides read TGCAGTGCTAGGGGCCTAGCGGGCACCGTCTCCTACAATGAGCAGTTCTTC.

This clonotype was seen only a few times. CDR3 amino acids: CASSQDGPEYDTQYF. DNA for the CDR3: TGTGCCAGCAGCCAAGACGGGCCTGAGTACGATACGCAGTATTTT. This sequence joins TRBV3-1 and TRBJ2-3; D unresolved. Germline values: CDR1 LGHDT, CDR2 YNNKEL (reference sequence). Trimming removed 0 bases from V and 6 bases from J, with 13 bases in between. CDR3 length: 15 residues.

The table lists this clonotype with many counts. This chain uses TRBV20-1 with TRBJ1-1, with D perhaps matching TRBD1 (6 bases). V lost 5 bases, J lost 4 bases, and 11 bases lay in between. Germline V gives CDR1 DFQATT, CDR2 SNEGSKA (reference sequence). There are 12 residues in the CDR3. The CDR3 DNA reads as TGCAGTGCTCCCGGAGGGGGCACTGAAGCTTTCTTT. Its protein product is CSAPGGGTEAFF.

This clonotype was detected ten times or more. The rearrangement links TRBV30 to TRBJ2-3; 13 positions match TRBD2. Germline V gene sequence: CDR1 GTSNPN, CDR2 SVGIG (reference sequence). The CDR3 runs 15 residues. The V segment lost 4 bases and the J segment 4 bases; nucleotides outside the gene matches: 5. CDR3 sequence reads: CAWTPGLAGSDTQYF. DNA for the CDR3: TGTGCCTGGACACCGGGACTAGCGGGATCAGATACGCAGTATTTT.

There are many counts of this clonotype. Here the CDR3 reads CASSGGLNQPQHF. CDR3 DNA: TGTGCCAGCAGTGGGGGACTCAATCAGCCCCAGCATTTT. V usage is TRBV2 and J usage is TRBJ1-5, with D tentatively TRBD1 (5 bases). Germline V gene data show CDR1 as SNHLY and CDR2 as FYNNEI. The V end lost 4 bases, the J end lost 3 bases, and 7 bases lay between the germline ends. The CDR3 sequence is 13 residues long.

In this sample, this clonotype turned up a few times. The chain employs TRBV5-6 and TRBJ2-2, with 7 bases matching TRBD1. This CDR3 has 16 amino acids. V lost 4 bases and J lost 5; bases outside the gene matches: 11. Germline CDR1 SGHDT, CDR2 YYEEEE. This CDR3 reads CASSLNDRVGTGELFF. The CDR3 DNA is TGTGCCAGCAGCCTGAATGACAGGGTAGGGACCGGGGAGCTGTTTTTT. Using reference TRBV5-6 and TRBJ2-2 for the parts outside the CDR3, the full variable domain is DAGVTQSPTHLIKTRGQQVTLRCSPKSGHDTVSWYQQALGQGPQFIFQYYEEEERQRGNFPDRFSGHQFPNYSSELNVNALLLGDSALYLCASSLNDRVGTGELFFGEGSRLTVL.

This clonotype was counted ten times or more. This chain uses TRBV29-1 with TRBJ2-1; TRBD2 agrees at 11 bases. The germline gives CDR1 SQVTM, CDR2 ANQGSEA. V dropped 5 bases and J dropped 7; count of bases not matched to a gene: 7. The CDR3 consists of 14 residues. For the CDR3, the DNA is TGCAGCGTTCGTGGACTAGCGGGCCGTAATGAGCAGTTCTTC. Translating gives CSVRGLAGRNEQFF.

This clonotype was counted between two and nine times. This sequence joins TRBV28 and TRBJ1-1, with TRBD1 matching over 12 bases. The V gene end was trimmed by 7 bases and the J gene end by 4 bases; junction bases not matched to a gene: 7. From germline, CDR1 is MDHEN and CDR2 SYDVKM. This CDR3 region has 15 residues. The CDR3 coding sequence is TGTGCCAGCACAACCGGGACAGGGGGCGTCACTGAAGCTTTCTTT. Its translation: CASTTGTGGVTEAFF.

This clonotype was counted at least ten times. The chain employs TRBV7-8 and TRBJ1-1; 8 nucleotides match TRBD1. The trim removed 5 bases at V and 5 bases at J, leaving 10 bases unmatched. This CDR3 has 15 residues. The germline V gene has CDR1 SGHVS and CDR2 FQNEAQ. The DNA of the CDR3 is TGTGCCAGCAGCCTTCAGCCCCAGGGGGCGACTGAAGCTTTCTTT. It is translated as CASSLQPQGATEAFF.

This clonotype was observed many times. The chain couples TRBV29-1 to TRBJ2-7; the match to TRBD2 covers 7 bases. CDR1 SQVTM and CDR2 ANQGSEA come from the germline V gene. The CDR3 is made up of 13 amino acids. The CDR3 spells CSVLLASPYEQYF. CDR3 in DNA: TGCAGTGTTCTACTAGCGTCGCCCTACGAGCAGTACTTC.

This clonotype has at least ten counts. This chain joins TRBV12-3 or TRBV12-4 and TRBJ2-3, with TRBD2 as a possible D gene (6 bases). Trimming removed 3 bases from V and 4 bases from J, with 8 bases in between. There are 13 residues in the CDR3. CDR3 nucleotide sequence: TGTGCCAGCAGTTTCCAGCGGGCAGATACGCAGTATTTT. As protein: CASSFQRADTQYF.

In this sample, this clonotype turned up many times. This chain joins TRBV28 and TRBJ2-1, with TRBD1 as a possible D gene (6 bases). The germline V gene encodes CDR1 MDHEN and CDR2 SYDVKM. The CDR3 is 16 residues long. Between the trimmed V and J ends, which lost 4 bases and 7 bases, there was a span of 20 bases. The CDR3 DNA reads TGTGCCAGCAGTTCAGGGGCCCTGGGTAGTTCAAATGAGCAGTTCTTC. This gives the protein CASSSGALGSSNEQFF.

To note about this clonotype: A far larger clone differs by one base, so this is likely a read error. The CDR3 does not end in the conserved phenylalanine or tryptophan, so this is likely a read error. CDR3 nucleotide sequence: TGTGCCAGCAGCTTAGCGACTAGCGTGAGCTCCTACAATGAGCAGTTCTCC. The encoded protein is CASSLATSVSSYNEQFS. The gene calls are TRBV5-5 and TRBJ2-1, with 8 bases lining up with TRBD2. There are 17 residues in the CDR3. V was pared by 2 bases and J by 0 bases, with 7 bases of the junction left unmatched. Looked up from germline, CDR1 is SGHKS and CDR2 is YYEKEE (reference sequence).

The table lists this clonotype with many counts. The gene calls are TRBV13 and TRBJ2-1; 11 bases are shared with TRBD1. The CDR3 runs 14 residues. V dropped 4 bases and J dropped 9; count of bases not matched to a gene: 5. Germline values: CDR1 PRHDT, CDR2 FYEKMQ (reference sequence). The DNA of the CDR3 is TGTGCCAGCAGCTCGGGACAGGGGGTCTCTGAGCAGTTCTTC. Translating gives CASSSGQGVSEQFF. Drawing the rest from reference TRBV13 and TRBJ2-1, the complete variable domain is AAGVIQSPRHLIKEKRETATLKCYPIPRHDTVYWYQQGPGQDPQFLISFYEKMQSDKGSIPDRFSAQQFSDYHSELNMSSLELGDSALYFCASSSGQGVSEQFFGPGTRLTVL.